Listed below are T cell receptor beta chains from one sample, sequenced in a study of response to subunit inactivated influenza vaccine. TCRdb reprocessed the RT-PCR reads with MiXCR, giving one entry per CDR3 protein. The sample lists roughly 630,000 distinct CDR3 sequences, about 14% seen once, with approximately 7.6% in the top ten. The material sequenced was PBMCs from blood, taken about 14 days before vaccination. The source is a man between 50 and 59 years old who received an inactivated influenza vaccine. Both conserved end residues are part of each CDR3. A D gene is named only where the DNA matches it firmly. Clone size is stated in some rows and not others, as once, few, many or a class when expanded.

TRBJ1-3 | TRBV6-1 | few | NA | TGTGCCAGCAACAGCCAAGTCTCTGGAAACACCATATATTTT | CASNSQVSGNTIYF
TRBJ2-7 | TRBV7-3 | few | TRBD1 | TGTGCCAGCAGCCCCGGTCCCAGGACAGGGGGCATCTACGAGCAGTACTTC | CASSPGPRTGGIYEQYF
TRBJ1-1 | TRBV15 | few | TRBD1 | TGTGCCACCAGCTCTCAAGACAGGGTATACACTGAAGCTTTCTTT | CATSSQDRVYTEAFF
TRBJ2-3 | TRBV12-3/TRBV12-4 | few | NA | TGTGCCAGCAGTTTACATCTTGGGCCCGCAGATACGCAGTATTTT | CASSLHLGPADTQYF
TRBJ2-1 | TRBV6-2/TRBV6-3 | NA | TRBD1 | TGTGCCAGCAGTTACAGGCAGGGGGTTGAGCAGTTCTTC | CASSYRQGVEQFF
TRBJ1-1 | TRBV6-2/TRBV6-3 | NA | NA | TGTGCCAGCACCCTCAGGGGCACTGAAGCTTTCTTT | CASTLRGTEAFF
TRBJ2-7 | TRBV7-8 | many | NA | TGTGCCAGCAGCTTAAACCAGGGTTACGAGCAGTACTTC | CASSLNQGYEQYF
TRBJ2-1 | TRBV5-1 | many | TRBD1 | TGCGCCAGCAGCGGGAAGGGGACAGGGAATCTATCCTACAATGAGCAGTTCTTC | CASSGKGTGNLSYNEQFF
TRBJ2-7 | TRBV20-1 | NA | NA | TGCAGTGCTCACTCTTCCGGGGGCCGAACCTACGAGCAGTACTTC | CSAHSSGGRTYEQYF
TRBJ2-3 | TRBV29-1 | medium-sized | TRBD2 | TGCAGCGTTGAGGGACTAGCGGGAGCAATAGATACGCAGTATTTT | CSVEGLAGAIDTQYF
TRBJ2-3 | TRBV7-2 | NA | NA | TGTGCCAGCAGCATCCTGGGACTTGCAGATACGCAGTATTTT | CASSILGLADTQYF
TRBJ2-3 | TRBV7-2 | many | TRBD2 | TGTGCCAGCAGCTTAGGGCCGGCTGGAGCGGGGGGAACCACAGATACGCAGTATTTT | CASSLGPAGAGGTTDTQYF
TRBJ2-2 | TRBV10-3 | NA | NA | TGTGCCATCAGTTCCCGGACCGGGGAGCTGTTTTTT | CAISSRTGELFF
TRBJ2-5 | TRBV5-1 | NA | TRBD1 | TGCGCCAGCAGCAGCGGGGACAGGGAGCGCGAGACCCAGTACTTC | CASSSGDRERETQYF
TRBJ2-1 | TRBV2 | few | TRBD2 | TGTGCCAGCAGTATAGCGGGGGGCTTCAATGAGCAGTTCTTC | CASSIAGGFNEQFF
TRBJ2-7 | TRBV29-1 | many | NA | TGCAGCGTTGTGACGATGGCCTACGAGCAGTACTTC | CSVVTMAYEQYF
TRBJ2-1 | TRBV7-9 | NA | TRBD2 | TGTGCCAGCAGCCTAGTCGCGGGGGGGGATAACAATGAGCAGTTCTTC | CASSLVAGGDNNEQFF
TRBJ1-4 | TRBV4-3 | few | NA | TGCGCCAGCAGCCAAGAAGTATACCGGGATGAAAAACTGTTTTTT | CASSQEVYRDEKLFF
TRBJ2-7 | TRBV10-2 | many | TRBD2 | TGCGCCAGCAGTGGGGGAGGGGAGCAGTACTTC | CASSGGGEQYF
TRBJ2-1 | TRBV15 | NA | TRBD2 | TGTGCCACCAGCAGCCGACTAGCGGGCAATGAGCAGTTCTTC | CATSSRLAGNEQFF
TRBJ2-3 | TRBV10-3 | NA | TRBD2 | TGTGCCATCAGGGGGGCTAGCGGGGAGCGCACAGATACGCAGTATTTT | CAIRGASGERTDTQYF
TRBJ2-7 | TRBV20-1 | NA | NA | TGCAGTGCCACCTCGGGGGGCGATAACGAGCAGTACTTC | CSATSGGDNEQYF
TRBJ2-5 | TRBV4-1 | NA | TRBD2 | TGCGCCAGCAGCCCATCTAGCGGGGGGATCCAAGAGACCCAGTACTTC | CASSPSSGGIQETQYF
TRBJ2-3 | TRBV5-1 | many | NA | TGCGCCAGCAGCTTGGGTTTCGGGAGTCAGGCAGATACGCAGTATTTT | CASSLGFGSQADTQYF
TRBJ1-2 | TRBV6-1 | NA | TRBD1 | TGTGCCAGCAGCGGGGCCAGGGGGCTTTCTGGCTACACCTTC | CASSGARGLSGYTF
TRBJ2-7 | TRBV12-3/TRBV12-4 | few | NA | TGTGCCAGCAGAGCCGGGACCAAGTCCTACGAGCAGTACTTC | CASRAGTKSYEQYF
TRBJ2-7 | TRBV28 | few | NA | TGTGCCAGCAGTTTCGTCCTAGCAAGGTACGAGCAGTACTTC | CASSFVLARYEQYF
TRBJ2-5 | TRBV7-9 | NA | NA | TGTGCCAGCAGCCCAGGGGACATTGGAACGGAGACCCAGTACTTC | CASSPGDIGTETQYF
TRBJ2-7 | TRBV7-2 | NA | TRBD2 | TGTGCCAGCAGCGGGGGGACTAGCGGGACATACGAGCAGTACTTC | CASSGGTSGTYEQYF
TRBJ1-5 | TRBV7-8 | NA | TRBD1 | TGTGCCAGCAGCGGGGGACAGGCGAGCAATCAGCCCCAGCATTTT | CASSGGQASNQPQHF
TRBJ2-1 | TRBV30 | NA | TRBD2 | TGTGCCTCCCCATGGGGGGGGAGCCCTAATGAGCAGTTCTTC | CASPWGGSPNEQFF
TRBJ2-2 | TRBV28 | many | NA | TGTGCCAGCAGACCCACGAACACCGGGGAGCTGTTTTTT | CASRPTNTGELFF
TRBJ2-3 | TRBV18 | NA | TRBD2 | TGTGCCAGCTCACCAACAGGCGCGGGGGGGCCGAAAGATACGCAGTATTTT | CASSPTGAGGPKDTQYF
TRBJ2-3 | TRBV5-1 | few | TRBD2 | TGCGCCAGCAGCTTTACCAGCGGGAGTGGCACAGATACGCAGTATTTT | CASSFTSGSGTDTQYF
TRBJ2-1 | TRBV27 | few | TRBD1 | TGTGCCAGCAGTCCTACCTTACCCGCGGGACAGGGGGTTAGTGAGCAGTTCTTC | CASSPTLPAGQGVSEQFF
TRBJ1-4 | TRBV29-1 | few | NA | TGCGCCACTGATGGGGCCGGAAAACTGTTTTTT | CATDGAGKLFF
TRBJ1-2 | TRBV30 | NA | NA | TGTGCCTGGAGTGTATCGGTCAATGGCTACACCTTC | CAWSVSVNGYTF
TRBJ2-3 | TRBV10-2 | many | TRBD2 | TGCGCCAGCAAAACGGGGGGGCCAGATACGCAGTATTTT | CASKTGGPDTQYF
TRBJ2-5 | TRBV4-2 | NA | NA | TGTGCCAGCAGCCAAGGCGCAGGGTTCCAAGAGACCCAGTACTTC | CASSQGAGFQETQYF
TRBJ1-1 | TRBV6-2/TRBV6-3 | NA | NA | TGTGCCAGCAGAAGGGACGGAGTACAGAACACTGAAGCTTTCTTT | CASRRDGVQNTEAFF
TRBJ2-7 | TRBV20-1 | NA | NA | TGCAGTGCTAGGTGGGCTCCTTTGATGGAGCAGTACTTC | CSARWAPLMEQYF
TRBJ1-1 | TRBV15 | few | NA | TGTGCCACCAGCAGAGAGGGGAACCCGCGCGGGGAAGCTTTCTTT | CATSREGNPRGEAFF
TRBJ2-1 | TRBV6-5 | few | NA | TGTGCCAGCAGTTACTCCCAAGGGGCAGGCAATGAGCAGTTCTTC | CASSYSQGAGNEQFF
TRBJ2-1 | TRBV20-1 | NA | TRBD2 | TGCAGTGTCAGAGGGACTAGCGGGAGGGCCTTCTACAATGAGCAGTTCTTC | CSVRGTSGRAFYNEQFF
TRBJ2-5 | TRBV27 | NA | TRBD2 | TGTGCCAGCACTAAGAATAGCGGGAGCCAAGAGACCCAGTACTTC | CASTKNSGSQETQYF
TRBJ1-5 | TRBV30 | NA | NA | TGTGCCTGGAGTGTAACAGGGTGGGGCGGTAGCAATCAGCCCCAGCATTTT | CAWSVTGWGGSNQPQHF
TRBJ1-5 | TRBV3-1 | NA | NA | TGTGCCAGCAGCCAAGGTAGGGTTCAGCCCCAGCATTTT | CASSQGRVQPQHF
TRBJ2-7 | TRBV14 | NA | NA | TGTGCCAGCAGCCTTTGGACGCAAGACGAGCAGTACTTC | CASSLWTQDEQYF
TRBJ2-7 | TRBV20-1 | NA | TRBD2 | TGCAGTGCTAGGGGGAGGGCCGGCGAGCAGTACTTC | CSARGRAGEQYF
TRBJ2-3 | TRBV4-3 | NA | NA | TGCGCCAGCAGCCAAGCAACTAGGGGGACTTTTATGCAGTATTTT | CASSQATRGTFMQYF
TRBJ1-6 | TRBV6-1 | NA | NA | TGTGCCAGCAAACCGGACAGAGTCTATAATTCACCCCTCCACTTT | CASKPDRVYNSPLHF
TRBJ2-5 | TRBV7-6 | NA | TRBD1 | TGTGCCAGCAGCGAATCCCCTACAGGGGGGCAAGAGACCCAGTACTTC | CASSESPTGGQETQYF
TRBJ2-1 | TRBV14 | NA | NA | TGTGCCAGCAGCCAAGCTATCTCCGGCCCCGGGCTTGAGCAGTTCTTC | CASSQAISGPGLEQFF
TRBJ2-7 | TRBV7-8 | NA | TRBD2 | TGTGCCAGCAGCCCACCCCCAGCCCTAGCGGAGAAGTACTTC | CASSPPPALAEKYF